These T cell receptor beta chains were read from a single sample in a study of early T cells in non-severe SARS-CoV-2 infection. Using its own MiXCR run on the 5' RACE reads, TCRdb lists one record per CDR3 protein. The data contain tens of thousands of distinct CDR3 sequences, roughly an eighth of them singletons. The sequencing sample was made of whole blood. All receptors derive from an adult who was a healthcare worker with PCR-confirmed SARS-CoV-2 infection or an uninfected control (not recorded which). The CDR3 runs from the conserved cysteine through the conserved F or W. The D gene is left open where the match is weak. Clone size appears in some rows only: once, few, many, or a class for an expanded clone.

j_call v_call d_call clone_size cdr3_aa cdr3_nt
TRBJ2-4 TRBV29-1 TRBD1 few CSVEDRRTGDLHF TGCAGCGTTGAAGATAGAAGGACAGGGGATCTGCACTTC
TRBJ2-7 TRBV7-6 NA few CASSLVMTADEQYF TGTGCCAGCAGCTTAGTGATGACCGCGGACGAGCAGTACTTC
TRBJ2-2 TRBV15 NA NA CATSRDPARTGELFF TGTGCCACCAGCAGAGATCCAGCCCGCACCGGGGAGCTGTTTTTT
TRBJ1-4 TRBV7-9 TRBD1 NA CASSPRWDSSNEKLFF TGTGCCAGCAGCCCAAGGTGGGACAGCTCGAATGAAAAACTGTTTTTT
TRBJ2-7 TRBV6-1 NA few CASSEFGEQYF TGTGCCAGCAGTGAATTCGGGGAGCAGTACTTC
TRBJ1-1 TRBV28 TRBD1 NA CASSTGVETEAFF TGTGCCAGCAGTACAGGGGTTGAAACTGAAGCTTTCTTT
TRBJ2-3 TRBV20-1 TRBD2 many CSAIQTSGSTDTQYF TGCAGTGCTATTCAGACTAGCGGGAGCACAGATACGCAGTATTTT
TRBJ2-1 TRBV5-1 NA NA CASSLEGVSSYNEQFF TGCGCCAGCAGCTTGGAGGGGGTTAGCTCCTACAATGAGCAGTTCTTC
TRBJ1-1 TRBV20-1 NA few CSAQRVGQVGTEAFF TGCAGTGCTCAGAGGGTCGGCCAGGTGGGCACTGAAGCTTTCTTT
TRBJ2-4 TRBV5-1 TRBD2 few CASSVTSGIAKNIQYF TGCGCCAGCAGCGTGACTAGCGGGATAGCCAAAAACATTCAGTACTTC
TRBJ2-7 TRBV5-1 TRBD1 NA CASSLAATGTYEQYF TGCGCCAGCAGCTTGGCCGCGACAGGGACCTACGAGCAGTACTTC
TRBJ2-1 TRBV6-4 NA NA CASSVGGGRRSYNEQFF TGTGCCAGCAGTGTAGGAGGTGGGCGCCGCTCCTACAATGAGCAGTTCTTC
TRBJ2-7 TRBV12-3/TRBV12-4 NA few CASSPQGGAYEQYF TGTGCCAGCAGCCCGCAGGGGGGAGCTTACGAGCAGTACTTC
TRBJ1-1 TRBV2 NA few CASSVDTEAFF TGTGCCAGCAGTGTAGACACTGAAGCTTTCTTT
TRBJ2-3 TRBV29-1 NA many CSVVFLTTDTQYF TGCAGCGTTGTGTTCTTGACTACAGATACGCAGTATTTT
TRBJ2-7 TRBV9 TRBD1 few CASSVDQGANEQYF TGTGCCAGCAGCGTAGACCAGGGGGCGAACGAGCAGTACTTC
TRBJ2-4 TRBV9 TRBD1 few CASSEGQTLAKNIQYF TGTGCCAGCAGCGAGGGACAGACGTTAGCCAAAAACATTCAGTACTTC
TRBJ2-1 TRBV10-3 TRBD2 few CAIRDRTSGSGNEQFF TGTGCCATCAGGGATAGGACTAGCGGGAGTGGGAATGAGCAGTTCTTC
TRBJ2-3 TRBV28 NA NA CASSSRGAGPDTQYF TGTGCCAGCAGTTCCCGAGGGGCTGGGCCAGATACGCAGTATTTT
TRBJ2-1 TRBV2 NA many CASRRPSRYNEQFF TGTGCCAGCAGGCGTCCGAGCCGCTACAATGAGCAGTTCTTC
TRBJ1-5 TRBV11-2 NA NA CASSLDGGRDQPQHF TGTGCCAGCAGCTTAGATGGGGGCAGGGATCAGCCCCAGCATTTT
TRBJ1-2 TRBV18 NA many CASSPRNGFYGYTF TGTGCCAGCTCACCACGGAACGGATTCTATGGCTACACCTTC
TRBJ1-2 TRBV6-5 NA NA CASSYSFEQDYGYTF TGTGCCAGCAGTTACTCGTTTGAGCAAGACTATGGCTACACCTTC
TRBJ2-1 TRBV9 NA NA CASSVPTSSYNEQFF TGTGCCAGCAGCGTCCCCACCAGCTCCTACAATGAGCAGTTCTTC
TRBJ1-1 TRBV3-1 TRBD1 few CASSRGTGDTEAFF TGTGCCAGCAGCCGAGGGACAGGGGACACTGAAGCTTTCTTT
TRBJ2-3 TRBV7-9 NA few CASSLAGRHTDTQYF TGTGCCAGCAGCTTGGCGGGACGCCACACAGATACGCAGTATTTT
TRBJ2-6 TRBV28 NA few CASSRVGSGANVLTF TGTGCCAGCAGCCGGGTAGGCTCTGGGGCCAACGTCCTGACTTTC
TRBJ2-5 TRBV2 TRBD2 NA CASSAWTSGRGEETQYF TGTGCCAGCAGTGCCTGGACTAGCGGGAGAGGGGAAGAGACCCAGTACTTC
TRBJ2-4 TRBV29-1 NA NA CSVEEPLAKNIQYF TGCAGCGTTGAGGAACCGTTAGCCAAAAACATTCAGTACTTC
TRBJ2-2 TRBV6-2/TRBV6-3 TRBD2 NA CASRNPGGSSGELFF TGTGCCAGCAGAAATCCCGGCGGGAGCTCCGGGGAGCTGTTTTTT
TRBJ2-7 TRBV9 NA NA CASSPPRQVGRYEQYF TGTGCCAGCAGCCCACCCCGACAGGTGGGGCGATACGAGCAGTACTTC
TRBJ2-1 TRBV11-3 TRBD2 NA CASSLKRGSYNEQFF TGTGCCAGCAGCCTCAAGCGGGGATCCTACAATGAGCAGTTCTTC
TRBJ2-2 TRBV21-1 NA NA CAIGGSGELFF TGTGCCATCGGGGGATCCGGGGAGCTGTTTTTT
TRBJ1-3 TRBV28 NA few CASTPASPGNTIYF TGTGCCAGCACTCCAGCCTCCCCGGGAAACACCATATATTTT